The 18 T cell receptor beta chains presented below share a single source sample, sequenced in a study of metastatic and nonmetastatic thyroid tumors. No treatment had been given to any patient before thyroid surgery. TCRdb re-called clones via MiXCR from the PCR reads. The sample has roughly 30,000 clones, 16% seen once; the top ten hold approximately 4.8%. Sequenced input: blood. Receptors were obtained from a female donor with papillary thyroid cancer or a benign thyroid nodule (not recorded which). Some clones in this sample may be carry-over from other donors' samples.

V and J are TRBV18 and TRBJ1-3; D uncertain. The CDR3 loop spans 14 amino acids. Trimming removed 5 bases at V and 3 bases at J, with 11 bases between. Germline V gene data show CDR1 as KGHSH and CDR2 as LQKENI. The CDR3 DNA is TGTGCCAGCTCAGGTTCGACGGATGGAAACACCATATATTTT. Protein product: CASSGSTDGNTIYF.

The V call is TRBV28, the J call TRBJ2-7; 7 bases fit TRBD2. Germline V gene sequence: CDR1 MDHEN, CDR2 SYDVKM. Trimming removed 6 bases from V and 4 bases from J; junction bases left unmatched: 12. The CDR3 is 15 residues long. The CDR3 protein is CASSLPGGRGYEQYF. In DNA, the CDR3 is TGTGCCAGCAGCCTCCCCGGCGGGAGAGGGTACGAGCAGTACTTC.

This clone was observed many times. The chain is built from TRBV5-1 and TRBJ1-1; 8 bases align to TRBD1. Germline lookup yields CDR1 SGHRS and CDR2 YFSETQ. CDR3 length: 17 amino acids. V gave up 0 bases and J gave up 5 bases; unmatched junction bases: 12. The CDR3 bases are TGCGCCAGCAGCTTGGCGGGGGCAGGGGGCGCGAGGACTGAAGCTTTCTTT. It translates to CASSLAGAGGARTEAFF.

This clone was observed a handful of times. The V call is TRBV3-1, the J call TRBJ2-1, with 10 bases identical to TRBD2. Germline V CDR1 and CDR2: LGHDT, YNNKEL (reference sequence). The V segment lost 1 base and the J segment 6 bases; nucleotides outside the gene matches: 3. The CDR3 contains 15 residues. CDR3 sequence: CASSQVSGGANEQFF. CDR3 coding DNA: TGTGCCAGCAGCCAAGTCAGCGGGGGGGCCAATGAGCAGTTCTTC.

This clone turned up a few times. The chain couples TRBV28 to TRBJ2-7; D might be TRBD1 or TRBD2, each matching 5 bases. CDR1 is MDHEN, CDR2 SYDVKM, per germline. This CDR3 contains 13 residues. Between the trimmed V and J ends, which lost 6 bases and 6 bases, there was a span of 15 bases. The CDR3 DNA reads TGTGCCAGCAGGAGGGGTGGGCCCCGCGAGCAGTACTTC. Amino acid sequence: CASRRGGPREQYF.

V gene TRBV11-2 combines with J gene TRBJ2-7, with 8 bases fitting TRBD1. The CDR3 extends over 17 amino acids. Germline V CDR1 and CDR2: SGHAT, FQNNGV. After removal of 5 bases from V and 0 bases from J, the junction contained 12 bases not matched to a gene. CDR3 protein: CASSPQGAFTASYEQYF. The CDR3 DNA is TGTGCCAGCAGCCCCCAGGGGGCGTTTACGGCCTCCTACGAGCAGTACTTC.

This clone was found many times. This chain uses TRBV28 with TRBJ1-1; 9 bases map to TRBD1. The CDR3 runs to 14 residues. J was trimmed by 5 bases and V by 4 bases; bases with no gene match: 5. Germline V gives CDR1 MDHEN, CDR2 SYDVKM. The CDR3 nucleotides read TGTGCCAGCAGTTCATGGGACAGGGTGACTGAAGCTTTCTTT. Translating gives CASSSWDRVTEAFF.

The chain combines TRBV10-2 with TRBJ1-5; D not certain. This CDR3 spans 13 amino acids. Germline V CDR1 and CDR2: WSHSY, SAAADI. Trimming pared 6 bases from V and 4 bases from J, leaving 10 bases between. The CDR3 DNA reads TGCGCCAGCAGCCGGGGTGGAAATCAGCCCCAGCATTTT. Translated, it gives CASSRGGNQPQHF.

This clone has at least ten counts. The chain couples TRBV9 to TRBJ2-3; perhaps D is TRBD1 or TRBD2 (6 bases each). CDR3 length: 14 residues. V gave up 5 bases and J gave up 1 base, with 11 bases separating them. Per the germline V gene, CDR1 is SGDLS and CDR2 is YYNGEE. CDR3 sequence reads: CASRGGGGTDTQYF. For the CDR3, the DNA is TGTGCCAGCAGAGGAGGGGGTGGCACAGATACGCAGTATTTT.

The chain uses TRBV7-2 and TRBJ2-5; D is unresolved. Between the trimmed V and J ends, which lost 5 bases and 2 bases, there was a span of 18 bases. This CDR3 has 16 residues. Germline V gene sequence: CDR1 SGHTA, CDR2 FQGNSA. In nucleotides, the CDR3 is TGTGCCAGCAGCCCTAATCCCCTCGTAAAGCAAGAGACCCAGTACTTC. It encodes CASSPNPLVKQETQYF.

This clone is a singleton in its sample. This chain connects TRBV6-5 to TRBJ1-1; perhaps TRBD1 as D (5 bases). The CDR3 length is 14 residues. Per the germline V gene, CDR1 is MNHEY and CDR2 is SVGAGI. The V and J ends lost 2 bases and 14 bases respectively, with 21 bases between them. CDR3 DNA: TGTGCCAGCAGTTACAGGAGGGGCCAACATGAATACTTCTTT. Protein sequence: CASSYRRGQHEYFF.

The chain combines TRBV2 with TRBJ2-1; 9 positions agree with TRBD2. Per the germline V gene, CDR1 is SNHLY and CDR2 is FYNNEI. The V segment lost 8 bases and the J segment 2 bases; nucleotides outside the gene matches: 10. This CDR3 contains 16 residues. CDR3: CASRVSGRGTYNEQFF. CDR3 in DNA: TGTGCCAGCCGGGTTAGCGGGAGAGGTACCTACAATGAGCAGTTCTTC.

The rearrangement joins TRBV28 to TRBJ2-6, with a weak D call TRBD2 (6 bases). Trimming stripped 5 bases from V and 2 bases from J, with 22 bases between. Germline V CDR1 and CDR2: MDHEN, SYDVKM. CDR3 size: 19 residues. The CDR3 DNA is TGTGCCAGCAGTCCACCAAAGGGCGGGGCAGGAACTGGGGCCAACGTCCTGACTTTC. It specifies CASSPPKGGAGTGANVLTF.

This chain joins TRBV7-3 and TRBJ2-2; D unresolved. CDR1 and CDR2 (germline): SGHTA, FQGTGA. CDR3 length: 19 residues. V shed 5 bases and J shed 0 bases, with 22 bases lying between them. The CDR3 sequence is CASSLTLRQVGSNTGELFF. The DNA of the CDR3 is TGTGCCAGCAGCCTGACTTTACGACAAGTCGGATCGAACACCGGGGAGCTGTTTTTT.

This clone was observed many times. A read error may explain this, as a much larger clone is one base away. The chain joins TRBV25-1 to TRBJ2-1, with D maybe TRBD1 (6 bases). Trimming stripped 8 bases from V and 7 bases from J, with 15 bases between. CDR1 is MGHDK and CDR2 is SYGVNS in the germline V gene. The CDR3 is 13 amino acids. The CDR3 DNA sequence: TGTGCCAGCGGAACTAACAGGGAGAATGAGCAGTTCTTC. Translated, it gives CASGTNRENEQFF.

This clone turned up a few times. The CDR3 loop reads CASVSGHTYEQYF. CDR3 bases: TGTGCCAGCGTATCGGGGCATACCTACGAGCAGTACTTC. V and J are TRBV2 and TRBJ2-7; D could derive from TRBD1 or TRBD2 (5 bases each). Germline CDR1 is SNHLY and CDR2 is FYNNEI. The CDR3 has 13 residues. V shed 8 bases and J shed 2 bases, with 13 bases lying between them.

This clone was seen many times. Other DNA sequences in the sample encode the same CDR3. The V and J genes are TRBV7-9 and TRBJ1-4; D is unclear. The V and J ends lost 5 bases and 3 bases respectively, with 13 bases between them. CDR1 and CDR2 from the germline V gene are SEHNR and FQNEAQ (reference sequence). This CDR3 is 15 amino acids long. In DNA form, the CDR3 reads TGTGCCAGCAGCCCGTCGGGATCTTCTAATGAAAAACTGTTTTTT. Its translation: CASSPSGSSNEKLFF. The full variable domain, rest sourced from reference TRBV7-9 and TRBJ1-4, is DTGVSQNPRHKITKRGQNVTFRCDPISEHNRLYWYRQTLGQGPEFLTYFQNEAQLEKSRLLSDRFSAERPKGSFSTLEIQRTEQGDSAMYLCASSPSGSSNEKLFFGSGTQLSVL.

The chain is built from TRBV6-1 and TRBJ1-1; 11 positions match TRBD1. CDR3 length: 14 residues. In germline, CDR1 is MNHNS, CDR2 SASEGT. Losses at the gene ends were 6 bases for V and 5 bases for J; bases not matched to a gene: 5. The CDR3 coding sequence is TGTGCCAGCAGGACCGGGACAGGGGGGACTGAAGCTTTCTTT. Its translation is CASRTGTGGTEAFF.